The clone carrying this TCR beta chain was detected a few times. Its antigen is unidentified. The germline V gene encodes CDR1 LGHNA and CDR2 YSLEER. Trimming took off 5 bases at V and 4 bases at J, with 15 bases between the two ends. The CDR3 consists of 15 residues. It was with 60 Vbeta and 13 Jbeta primers that the PCR ran. Repertoires were generated with immunoSEQ multiplex PCR, while TCRdb's copy carries only in-frame clones and drops some. The sample lists about 240,000 clones, roughly 82% occurring once. The data stem from a study of cytomegalovirus exposure and HLA in healthy donors. Study observations and caveats: In a later analysis, HLA-associated beta chains showed higher expansion and lower generation probabilities than comparable chains.

The rearrangement joins TRBV4-3 to TRBJ2-1; maybe TRBD1 (6 bases). Sequenced input: PBMCs. This TCR was sampled from a middle-aged woman in good health and CMV-seropositive. The CDR3 spells CASSDQGFGYNEQFF. The CDR3 bases are TGCGCCAGCAGCGATCAGGGGTTCGGTTACAATGAGCAGTTCTTC.